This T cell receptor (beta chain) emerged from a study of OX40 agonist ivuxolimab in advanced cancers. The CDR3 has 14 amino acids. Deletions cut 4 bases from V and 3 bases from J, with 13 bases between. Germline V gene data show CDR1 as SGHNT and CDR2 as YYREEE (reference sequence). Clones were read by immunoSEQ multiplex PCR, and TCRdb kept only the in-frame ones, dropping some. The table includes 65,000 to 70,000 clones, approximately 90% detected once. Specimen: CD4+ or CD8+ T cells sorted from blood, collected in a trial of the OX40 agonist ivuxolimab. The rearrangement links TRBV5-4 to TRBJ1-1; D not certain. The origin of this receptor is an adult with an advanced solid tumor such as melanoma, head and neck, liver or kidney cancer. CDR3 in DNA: TGTGCCAGCAGCCCGCGCGGCACGGACACTGAAGCTTTCTTT. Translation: CASSPRGTDTEAFF.